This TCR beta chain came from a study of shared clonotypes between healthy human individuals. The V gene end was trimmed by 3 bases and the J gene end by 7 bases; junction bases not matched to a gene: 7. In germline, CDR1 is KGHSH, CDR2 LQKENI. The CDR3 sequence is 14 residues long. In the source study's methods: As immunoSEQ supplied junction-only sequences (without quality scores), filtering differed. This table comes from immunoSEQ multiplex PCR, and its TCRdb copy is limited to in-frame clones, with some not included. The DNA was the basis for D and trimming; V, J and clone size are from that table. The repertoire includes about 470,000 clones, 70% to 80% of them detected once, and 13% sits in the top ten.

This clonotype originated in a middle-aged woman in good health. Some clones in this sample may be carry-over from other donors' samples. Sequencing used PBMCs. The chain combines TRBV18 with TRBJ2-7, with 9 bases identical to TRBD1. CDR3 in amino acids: CASSPPGQGEEQYF. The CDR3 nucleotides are TGTGCCAGCTCACCGCCGGGACAGGGTGAAGAGCAGTACTTC.